This is a list of T cell receptor beta chains from one sample in a study of OX40 agonist ivuxolimab in advanced cancers. This table comes from immunoSEQ multiplex PCR, and its TCRdb copy is limited to in-frame clones, with some not included. The repertoire consists of under 80,000 clones, with 85% occurring once and the leading ten covering approximately 0.5%. The specimen comprised CD4+ or CD8+ T cells sorted from blood, sampled in a trial of the OX40 agonist ivuxolimab. The source is an adult with an advanced solid tumor such as melanoma, head and neck, liver or kidney cancer. The CDR3 runs from the conserved cysteine through the conserved F or W. Each record gives: D gene, V gene, J gene, clone size, CDR3 protein, CDR3 DNA. D genes are given only for firm matches. Some rows have no size entry. The others give once, few or many, or a class for an expanded clone.

>TRBD2|TRBV5-1|TRBJ2-2|-
CASSLGSGVGTGELFF
TGCGCCAGCAGCTTGGGTAGCGGGGTAGGCACCGGGGAGCTGTTTTTT
>-|TRBV4-3|TRBJ1-2|-
CASSQGGTAINYGYTF
TGCGCCAGCAGCCAAGGAGGTACAGCGATTAACTATGGCTACACCTTC
>TRBD2|TRBV18|TRBJ2-3|-
CASSPPSGSTDTQYF
TGTGCCAGCTCACCACCTAGCGGGAGCACAGATACGCAGTATTTT
>-|TRBV5-3|TRBJ2-3|-
CGSRLTSTDTQYF
TGTGGCAGTAGGTTAACTAGCACAGATACGCAGTATTTT
>-|TRBV29-1|TRBJ1-2|-
CSVVIANYGYTF
TGCAGCGTTGTGATAGCTAACTATGGCTACACCTTC
>-|TRBV5-6|TRBJ2-3|-
CASSLPEFYTDTQYF
TGTGCCAGCAGCTTACCCGAATTCTACACAGATACGCAGTATTTT
>-|TRBV6-1|TRBJ1-6|-
CASREGGSPLHF
TGTGCCAGCAGGGAGGGCGGATCACCCCTCCACTTT
>TRBD1|TRBV6-1|TRBJ2-5|-
CASSGRSGQGSETQYF
TGTGCCAGCAGTGGCCGATCCGGACAGGGGAGTGAGACCCAGTACTTC
>-|TRBV5-6|TRBJ1-3|-
CASSLQGQPSGNTIYF
TGTGCCAGCAGCTTGCAGGGGCAACCCTCTGGAAACACCATATATTTT
>TRBD1|TRBV7-2|TRBJ2-7|-
CASSRDRGDEQYF
TGTGCCAGCAGCAGGGACAGGGGAGACGAGCAGTACTTC
>TRBD2|TRBV18|TRBJ2-3|-
CASSPSPGLAGVADTQYF
TGTGCCAGCTCACCAAGTCCGGGACTAGCGGGAGTGGCAGATACGCAGTATTTT
>-|TRBV11-2|TRBJ2-2|once
CASSKSRGAGELFF
TGTGCCAGCAGCAAATCACGGGGAGCCGGGGAGCTGTTTTTT
>-|TRBV5-5|TRBJ1-5|few
CASSLISGEPQHF
TGTGCCAGCAGCCTCATATCGGGAGAGCCCCAGCATTTT
>-|TRBV28|TRBJ1-6|-
CAISAGTANSPLHF
TGTGCCATCTCGGCGGGGACGGCAAATTCACCCCTCCACTTT
>TRBD1|TRBV6-1|TRBJ1-1|once
CASRETGGAFF
TGTGCCAGCAGGGAGACAGGGGGAGCTTTCTTT
>TRBD1|TRBV28|TRBJ1-5|-
CASSLGQGNQPQHF
TGTGCCAGCAGTCTTGGACAGGGGAATCAGCCCCAGCATTTT
>TRBD2|TRBV5-8|TRBJ2-1|-
CASSFRREGNNEQFF
TGTGCCAGCAGCTTTCGGCGGGAGGGCAACAATGAGCAGTTCTTC
>-|TRBV7-2|TRBJ1-1|-
CASSLSGGAVTEAFF
TGTGCCAGCAGCTTAAGCGGCGGGGCGGTCACTGAAGCTTTCTTT
>-|TRBV11-2|TRBJ1-6|-
CASSLTGLGSPLHF
TGTGCCAGCAGCTTAACAGGGTTGGGATCACCCCTCCACTTT
>-|TRBV27|TRBJ2-1|-
CASSLYGRYNEQFF
TGTGCCAGCAGTTTATATGGGCGCTACAATGAGCAGTTCTTC
>-|TRBV30|TRBJ2-1|-
CACEREGANEQFF
TGTGCCTGCGAGAGGGAGGGGGCCAATGAGCAGTTCTTC
>-|TRBV11-2|TRBJ1-2|-
CASSLGGTYGYTF
TGTGCCAGCAGCTTAGGAGGGACTTATGGCTACACCTTC
>-|TRBV14|TRBJ1-2|-
CASSLAQTGIVRGYTF
TGTGCCAGCAGCCTTGCCCAAACAGGGATCGTGCGTGGCTACACCTTC
>-|TRBV6-5|TRBJ2-2|-
CASSYMGSGELFF
TGTGCCAGCAGTTACATGGGGTCCGGGGAGCTGTTTTTT
>TRBD2|TRBV27|TRBJ2-7|-
CASRRTSGPYEQYF
TGTGCCAGCAGGCGGACTAGCGGGCCCTACGAGCAGTACTTC
>TRBD2|TRBV14|TRBJ2-3|-
CASSHGGRALPTDTQYF
TGTGCCAGCAGCCACGGCGGGAGGGCCCTCCCCACAGATACGCAGTATTTT
>TRBD1|TRBV10-3|TRBJ2-7|-
CAISESDGTVRREQYF
TGTGCCATCAGTGAGTCGGACGGGACAGTTAGGCGGGAGCAGTACTTC
>-|TRBV5-6|TRBJ2-7|-
CASSLFGGLREQYF
TGTGCCAGCAGCTTGTTTGGGGGGCTACGCGAGCAGTACTTC
>TRBD2|TRBV19|TRBJ2-7|-
CASSGSTSGNSYEQYF
TGTGCCAGTAGTGGTTCGACTAGCGGCAATTCCTACGAGCAGTACTTC
>TRBD1|TRBV4-2|TRBJ1-6|-
CASSHSEQGAGSPLHF
TGTGCCAGCAGCCATTCAGAGCAGGGGGCCGGTTCACCCCTCCACTTT
>TRBD1|TRBV5-4|TRBJ1-2|-
CASSWGTGGGIGYGYTF
TGTGCCAGCAGCTGGGGGACAGGGGGCGGGATTGGCTATGGCTACACCTTC
>TRBD1|TRBV19|TRBJ1-2|-
CASSMAGDWTGLGGYTF
TGTGCCAGTAGTATGGCCGGAGACTGGACAGGCCTGGGGGGCTACACCTTC
>TRBD1|TRBV7-9|TRBJ2-2|-
CASSGQGNKGGELFF
TGTGCCAGCAGCGGACAGGGAAATAAAGGCGGGGAGCTGTTTTTT
>-|TRBV6-1|TRBJ2-2|once
CASEITGELFF
TGTGCCAGCGAGATCACCGGGGAGCTGTTTTTT
>TRBD2|TRBV5-1|TRBJ2-1|few
CASSSTSGLSSYNEQFF
TGCGCCAGCAGCTCCACTAGCGGTCTGAGCTCCTACAATGAGCAGTTCTTC
>TRBD1|TRBV5-6|TRBJ1-1|-
CASSSQGLETEAFF
TGTGCCAGCAGCTCACAGGGGTTAGAAACTGAAGCTTTCTTT
>TRBD1|TRBV19|TRBJ1-2|-
CASSKDPDRGAGYTF
TGTGCCAGTAGTAAAGACCCCGACAGGGGAGCTGGCTACACCTTC
>-|TRBV5-1|TRBJ1-1|-
CASRTQGNTEAFF
TGCGCCAGCCGCACACAGGGAAACACTGAAGCTTTCTTT
>TRBD1|TRBV19|TRBJ1-5|-
CASSARDRGRGSNQPQHF
TGTGCCAGTAGTGCCCGGGACAGGGGGCGCGGTAGCAATCAGCCCCAGCATTTT
>-|TRBV5-6|TRBJ1-2|-
CASSPDGAGYTF
TGTGCCAGCAGCCCGGACGGGGCTGGCTACACCTTC
>TRBD1|TRBV2|TRBJ1-5|-
CASSGDRGGNQPQHF
TGTGCCAGCAGCGGGGACAGGGGCGGAAATCAGCCCCAGCATTTT
>TRBD1|TRBV5-5|TRBJ2-7|-
CASSHVPGQGSYEQYF
TGTGCCAGCAGTCATGTACCGGGACAGGGGTCCTACGAGCAGTACTTC
>-|TRBV6-6|TRBJ1-5|-
CASTLPGQPQHF
TGTGCCAGCACCCTACCGGGTCAGCCCCAGCATTTT
>TRBD2|TRBV28|TRBJ2-1|-
CASSSLAGGYYNEQFF
TGTGCCAGCAGTTCCCTAGCGGGGGGCTACTACAATGAGCAGTTCTTC
>-|TRBV13|TRBJ2-1|once
CASSLGGRQGSYNEQFF
TGTGCCAGCAGCTTAGGAGGAAGACAAGGCTCCTACAATGAGCAGTTCTTC
>-|TRBV18|TRBJ2-7|-
CASSPRGEQYF
TGTGCCAGCTCACCAAGGGGGGAGCAGTACTTC
>-|TRBV5-4|TRBJ2-3|once
CASTAGRDTQYF
TGTGCCAGCACAGCGGGTAGGGATACGCAGTATTTT
>TRBD1|TRBV4-1|TRBJ2-7|-
CASSQDGQGPYEQYF
TGCGCCAGCAGCCAAGACGGACAGGGGCCCTACGAGCAGTACTTC
>TRBD1|TRBV6-6|TRBJ1-5|-
CASGTGAQPQHF
TGTGCCAGCGGGACAGGGGCTCAGCCCCAGCATTTT
>-|TRBV14|TRBJ1-3|-
CASSQSRSGNTIYF
TGTGCCAGCAGCCAATCAAGATCTGGAAACACCATATATTTT
>-|TRBV11-2|TRBJ1-3|-
CASTQLSSGGNTIYF
TGTGCCAGCACCCAACTCTCTTCGGGTGGAAACACCATATATTTT
>-|TRBV28|TRBJ2-6|-
CASATSSGANVLTF
TGTGCCAGTGCAACTTCATCTGGGGCCAACGTCCTGACTTTC